The following is a T cell receptor beta chain sequence with its context. This clone came up a few times. Its target antigen remains unknown. Per-nucleotide qualities are absent, and no much larger clonotype sits a single base away. A single peripheral blood draw of around 0.11 L on average was collected from each donor into heparinised tubes. Using a panel that included CD45RO, CCR7, CD25, CD127, CD95 and CD27, naive, central memory, regulatory and stem cell-like memory CD4+ T cells were sorted on a BD FACSAria II. A purity above 98% was achieved for all sorted populations. PBMCs were isolated right away by Lymphoprep density gradient centrifugation and were stained directly, without culture. Samples were stained and sorted in pairs, with one healthy donor and one patient per experiment, so that batch effects were minimized. The record originates from a study of beta chain features in type 1 diabetes (dated by TCRdb to the late 2010s). Broadly, across the study: Mean age, gender distribution, total cell number and subset yield did not differ between patients and healthy donors. In the study, recently diagnosed type 1 diabetes patients and matched healthy donors were compared on the TCRB repertoires of their sorted circulating CD4+ T cell subsets. Regulatory and stem cell-like memory subsets were obtained from only 8 patients and about 8 healthy donors, while naive and central memory subsets were obtained from all 30 or so donors. A total of 100 million to 140 million sorted cells were examined across all samples, and the number of cells per subset was strongly correlated with RNA yield. General study outcomes and caveats: Patients with type 1 diabetes made fewer insertions and deleted more nucleotides at VDJ recombination sites, implying thymic rearrangement abnormalities. Naive, central memory and regulatory TCRB repertoires appeared to be more similar among patients than among healthy donors. In all four CD4+ subsets, TCRB CDR3 length was moderately but significantly shorter in type 1 diabetes patients. Sequencing cDNA rather than genomic DNA could over-represent highly expressing activated cells, although activation and CD3 levels did not differ between groups. Shorter templates might have been favored by PCR, but patient and control samples were amplified and corrected together, so both groups would have been affected equally by any skew. Because small numbers of individuals were included in the HLA sub-analyses, any influence of HLA type on TCRB rearrangement was left unresolved.

V has 6 bases trimmed and J has 1 base trimmed; junction bases matching no gene number 11. Per the germline V gene, KGHSH is the CDR1 and LQKENI is the CDR2. Including cysteine and phenylalanine, the CDR3 has 17 amino acids. Only the CDR3 DNA is retained, 51 bases long and in frame from the first base. The entire amount of isolated RNA was reverse transcribed using the High Capacity cDNA Reverse Transcription Kit, so the sequenced TCRB transcripts were expressed ones. Stem cell-like memory T cell samples underwent survey-depth immunoSEQ sequencing, averaging around 1 million total reads per sample. Sorted cells were lysed in RLT buffer, and RNA was extracted using DNase-treated RNeasy Micro or Mini kits according to cell number. Each cell subset was processed on its own to prevent cross-contamination, while patient and healthy donor samples were processed together. The immunoSEQ multiplex PCR was used to amplify TCRB sequences from cDNA, generating 87-bp fragments that spanned the CDR3 region. Sequencing of the amplicons was done on the Illumina HiSeq platform. The source study handled its data this way. PCR bias was corrected computationally using synthetic template baselines, and reads within Hamming distance 2 were collapsed, with unmergeable singletons discarded. Reads were aligned to IMGT to assign V, D and J genes, CDR3 length, and insertions or deletions at six rearrangement sites. Within each subset, clonotype counts were normalized to sorted cell number, after which true diversity and Gini coefficients were computed with the tcR R package. The overlap coefficient, calculated on TCRB nucleotide sequences, was used to quantify repertoire sharing. Here the immuneACCESS table is served through TCRdb, limited to in-frame sequences with V and J called. Missing clones are a known gap in these copies; in checked studies unresolved V genes cover under half, and the rest lacks a known reason. That table gives V, J and clone size, and the DNA gave D and trimming. This sample is represented by approximately 110,000 clones; around 40% of them were singletons. The ten largest clonotypes hold roughly 0.064% of the sample.

The sequence derives from a woman aged 18-29 years in good health. The specimen was stem cell memory CD4+ T cells from blood. The label giving this sample's cell subset or site can be read as: stem cell-like memory CD4+ T cells. The chain links TRBV18 with TRBJ2-2, with 7 bases matching TRBD1. CDR3 loop: CASSLGQLLLNTGELFF. The DNA reads TGTGCCAGCTCGCTGGGACAGCTCCTCCTGAACACCGGGGAGCTGTTTTTT.